Detailed here is one TCR beta chain. Its antigen remains unidentified. These data come from a study of cytomegalovirus exposure and HLA in healthy donors. Findings and limits, study-wide: Per published reports, the classifier diagnosed cytomegalovirus status with high specificity and sensitivity. What TCR beta sequences reportedly achieved was accurate prediction of HLA-A and HLA-B alleles in most subjects. An analysis done earlier found most TCR beta V segments productive about 87% or about 30% of the time.

This cohort consisted of healthy bone marrow donors. After removal of 3 bases from V and 8 bases from J, the junction contained 12 bases not matched to a gene. The CDR3 runs to 15 residues. CDR1 and CDR2 (germline): MNHEY, SVGAGI. The PCR used 60 Vbeta and 13 Jbeta primers. The method was immunoSEQ multiplex PCR; TCRdb's version includes in-frame clones alone and lacks a portion of them. This sample has about 160,000 clones; just over 75% occur once, and the top ten carry less than 1.2%. Sequencing was performed on PBMCs. This TCR derives from a middle-aged woman in good health and CMV-seronegative. The chain carries TRBV6-5 and TRBJ1-1, with 7 bases that match TRBD1. The CDR3 DNA reads as TGTGCCAGCAGTTATAAAAATTCCGGGACAGCAGAAGCTTTCTTT. Amino acids: CASSYKNSGTAEAFF.